One and the same sample provided the 32 T cell receptor beta chains below, sequenced in a study of CD8 T cells in ankylosing spondylitis. TCRdb re-called the 5' RACE reads through MiXCR, storing one row per CDR3 protein. The sample yields 300,000 to 350,000 distinct CDR3 sequences, 20% to 25% seen once. Sequenced: blood, either unsorted or a sorted T cell fraction (not recorded which). The receptors stem from a female donor with ankylosing spondylitis or in good health (not recorded which).

The V gene is TRBV20-1, the J gene TRBJ2-1, with 12 positions matching TRBD2. CDR1 is DFQATT and CDR2 is SNEGSKA in the germline V gene (reference sequence). This CDR3 has 14 amino acids. The trim removed 4 bases at V and 6 bases at J, leaving 4 bases unmatched. CDR3 region: CSATWTSGVNEQFF. CDR3 DNA: TGCAGTGCTACTTGGACTAGCGGGGTCAATGAGCAGTTCTTC.

The chain's CDR3 is CATRDRPNTEAFF. CDR3 DNA sequence: TGTGCCACCAGGGACAGACCGAACACTGAAGCTTTCTTT. The chain joins TRBV24-1 to TRBJ1-1; perhaps TRBD1 as D (6 bases). The CDR3 consists of 13 residues. Trimming took off 7 bases at V and 1 base at J, with 9 bases between the two ends. Germline-derived CDR1 and CDR2 are KGHDR and SFDVKD.

In its sample, this clonotype was seen a few times. V and J are TRBV12-3 or TRBV12-4 and TRBJ1-2; TRBD1 matches at 11 bases. This CDR3 spans 13 amino acids. V shed 5 bases, J shed 12 bases, and the junction held 8 bases outside the gene matches. CDR3 in DNA: TGTGCCAGCAGTAGGGGGGGACAGGGGGGAAACACCTTC. Its translation: CASSRGGQGGNTF.

About this clonotype itself: Germline is not matched at one junction end, which may reflect a read error. J is TRBJ2-5 and V is TRBV7-7, with no clear D. Germline V gene sequence: CDR1 SSHAT, CDR2 FNYEAQ (reference sequence). This CDR3 region has 14 residues. The CDR3 DNA follows: TGTGCTAGCAGCTCCAGTGGTCTGGGAGAGACCCAGTACTTC. It encodes CASSSSGLGETQYF.

The chain uses TRBV29-1 and TRBJ1-1; perhaps TRBD1 as D (6 bases). With 6 bases removed from V and 5 bases from J, the gap between germline ends came to 13 bases. From germline, CDR1 is SQVTM and CDR2 ANQGSEA. There are 12 residues in the CDR3. The CDR3 loop reads CSVIRGVTEAFF. CDR3 coding DNA: TGCAGCGTGATTAGGGGGGTGACTGAAGCTTTCTTT.

This clonotype has only a few counts. The rearrangement uses TRBV9 and TRBJ2-7, with TRBD2 matching over 7 bases. In germline, CDR1 is SGDLS, CDR2 YYNGEE. Losses at the gene ends were 0 bases for V and 6 bases for J; bases not matched to a gene: 15. The CDR3 sequence is 17 residues long. The DNA for the CDR3 is TGTGCCAGCAGCGTAGGGGGGAGGGGCCGCGGGGATTCCGAGCAGTACTTC. This translates into CASSVGGRGRGDSEQYF.

The gene calls are TRBV20-1 and TRBJ2-5; TRBD2 agrees at 16 bases. Germline V gene lookup returns CDR1 DFQATT and CDR2 SNEGSKA (reference sequence). This CDR3 comprises 16 residues. Trimming at V came to 5 bases and at J to 5 bases, leaving 8 bases not matched to a gene. As DNA, the CDR3 is TGCAGTGCTTGGGGGGGACTAGCGGGAGGGCAGGAGACCCAGTACTTC. Translation: CSAWGGLAGGQETQYF.

The chain recombines TRBV20-1 with TRBJ2-1; D may be TRBD1 (6 bases). Trimming took off 6 bases at V and 2 bases at J, with 17 bases between the two ends. The length of the CDR3 is 15 residues. Germline V gene lookup returns CDR1 DFQATT and CDR2 SNEGSKA (reference sequence). Here the CDR3 reads CSARRPGATYNEQFF. The CDR3 DNA reads as TGCAGTGCGAGGAGGCCAGGGGCCACCTACAATGAGCAGTTCTTC.

The count of this clonotype is one. The chain is built from TRBV5-1 and TRBJ2-1, with D uncertain. The CDR3 is made up of 15 amino acids. Trimming left V 0 bases short and J 2 bases short, with 9 bases between. From germline, CDR1 is SGHRS and CDR2 YFSETQ. The CDR3 region is CASSLGGGTYNEQFF. In DNA form, the CDR3 reads TGCGCCAGCAGCTTGGGGGGTGGGACCTACAATGAGCAGTTCTTC.

This sequence joins TRBV6-2 or TRBV6-3 and TRBJ2-1; D not certain. Per germline, CDR1 MNHEY and CDR2 SVGEGT. The V gene lost 0 bases and the J gene lost 4 bases, with 10 bases spanning the gap. The CDR3 covers 15 residues. This chain's CDR3 is CASSYSDNPYNEQFF. Written as DNA, the CDR3 is TGTGCCAGCAGTTACTCAGACAACCCATACAATGAGCAGTTCTTC.

The gene calls are TRBV29-1 and TRBJ2-1, with D perhaps matching TRBD2 (7 bases). V lost 0 bases, J lost 10 bases, and 13 bases lay in between. Germline V CDR1 and CDR2: SQVTM, ANQGSEA. The CDR3 runs to 13 residues. The CDR3 region has the DNA TGCAGCGTTGAAGATCTGCGGGGGCAGGAGCAGTTCTTC. It encodes CSVEDLRGQEQFF.

The table lists this clonotype with a few counts. The chain joins TRBV11-1 to TRBJ2-1; no clear D. The CDR3 covers 15 residues. CDR1 and CDR2 from the germline V gene are SGHAT and FQDESV (reference sequence). Trimming left V 2 bases short and J 5 bases short, with 13 bases between. CDR3 sequence reads: CASSLQLGGDNEQFF. The CDR3 coding sequence is TGTGCCAGCAGCTTACAACTTGGTGGGGACAATGAGCAGTTCTTC.

This clonotype was picked up many times. This chain uses TRBV10-3 with TRBJ2-3, with TRBD1 matching 7 bases. CDR3 length: 15 amino acids. Germline lookup yields CDR1 ENHRY and CDR2 SYGVKD. V lost 10 bases to trimming and J lost 5 bases; unmatched junction nucleotides: 15. Written as DNA, the CDR3 is TGTGCCACCCTCGCAGACAGGGTAGTAGGAGATACGCAGTATTTT. This encodes CATLADRVVGDTQYF.

The genes are TRBV20-1 and TRBJ2-1, with D tentatively TRBD2 (6 bases). Deletions cut 5 bases from V and 7 bases from J, with 15 bases between. The CDR3 is 13 residues long. CDR1 and CDR2 from the germline V gene are DFQATT and SNEGSKA (reference sequence). The CDR3 here is CSAGGLALNEQFF. CDR3 nucleotides: TGCAGTGCTGGGGGTCTAGCGTTGAATGAGCAGTTCTTC.

The CDR3 reads CASSPLGVAPSSYEQYF. DNA of the CDR3: TGTGCCAGCAGTCCCCTGGGGGTAGCCCCGAGCTCCTACGAGCAGTACTTC. The rearrangement joins TRBV6-1 to TRBJ2-7, with D possibly being TRBD1 or TRBD2 (5 bases each). Germline values: CDR1 MNHNS, CDR2 SASEGT. The CDR3 runs to 17 residues. Trimming cost V 5 bases and J 0 bases, with 20 bases left between them.

Many counts were recorded for this clonotype. This rearrangement joins TRBV10-3 to TRBJ2-1; 9 bases agree with TRBD1. This CDR3 region has 16 residues. Germline CDR1 ENHRY, CDR2 SYGVKD. V lost 6 bases to trimming and J lost 2 bases; unmatched junction nucleotides: 8. CDR3 amino acids: CAISDRDRVAYNEQFF. The CDR3 DNA follows: TGTGCCATCAGCGACCGGGACAGGGTGGCCTACAATGAGCAGTTCTTC.

This chain connects TRBV10-3 to TRBJ2-7; a weak D match, TRBD2 (6 bases). The CDR3 has 13 amino acids. V was clipped by 11 bases and J by 2 bases, with 16 bases between them. Looked up from germline, CDR1 is ENHRY and CDR2 is SYGVKD. The CDR3 sequence is CAVVSSETYEQYF. The CDR3 DNA reads TGTGCCGTTGTCTCTAGCGAGACCTACGAGCAGTACTTC.

The rearrangement links TRBV6-1 to TRBJ2-7; 12 nucleotides align to TRBD2. The CDR3 extends over 15 amino acids. Germline CDR1 MNHNS, CDR2 SASEGT. Trimming removed 5 bases from V and 11 bases from J; junction bases left unmatched: 13. CDR3 region: CASSQASGRAWEKYF. The DNA for the CDR3 is TGTGCCAGCAGTCAGGCTAGCGGGAGGGCCTGGGAGAAGTACTTC.

The sample holds a few counts of this clonotype. This chain links TRBV6-1 with TRBJ1-6; maybe TRBD1 (5 bases). Trimming removed 6 bases at V and 7 bases at J, with 16 bases between. Germline V gene data show CDR1 as MNHNS and CDR2 as SASEGT. The CDR3 length is 15 residues. The DNA of the CDR3 is TGTGCCAGCAGCCTCGAAGGGGCAACGAATTCACCCCTCCACTTT. It yields the protein CASSLEGATNSPLHF.

This clonotype appeared many times. The chain recombines TRBV20-1 with TRBJ2-1, with D unclear. CDR1 is DFQATT, CDR2 SNEGSKA, per germline (reference sequence). V was cut by 2 bases and J by 5 bases, with 4 bases left in between. The CDR3 consists of 11 residues. CDR3 sequence (DNA): TGCAGTGCTAGAAAAAACAATGAGCAGTTCTTC. Its translation is CSARKNNEQFF.

This clonotype was detected only a few times. The chain combines TRBV20-1 with TRBJ2-1, with D hard to call. Germline V gives CDR1 DFQATT, CDR2 SNEGSKA (reference sequence). This CDR3 contains 14 residues. Trimming shortened V by 5 bases and J by 1 base, and 12 bases separated the two germline ends. The chain's CDR3 is CSAPEGWSYNEQFF. CDR3 sequence (DNA): TGCAGTGCTCCGGAAGGGTGGTCCTACAATGAGCAGTTCTTC.

This clonotype was detected a few times. The chain links TRBV20-1 to TRBJ2-1; TRBD2 aligns across 9 bases. Trimming took 3 bases from V and 1 from J; bases not matched to a gene: 4. The CDR3 sequence is 15 residues long. Germline V CDR1 and CDR2: DFQATT, SNEGSKA (reference sequence). The CDR3 is CSASSGSWSYNEQFF. Here the CDR3 DNA reads TGCAGTGCTAGTAGCGGGAGTTGGTCCTACAATGAGCAGTTCTTC.

The genes are TRBV5-1 and TRBJ2-2; possibly TRBD1 or TRBD2 for D (5 bases each). The CDR3 sequence is 17 residues long. V was clipped by 5 bases and J by 1 base, with 18 bases between them. Germline lookup yields CDR1 SGHRS and CDR2 YFSETQ. CDR3 sequence (DNA): TGCGCCAGCAGGCTCATAAGGGACGGACTGAACACCGGGGAGCTGTTTTTT. As protein: CASRLIRDGLNTGELFF.

V usage is TRBV1 and J usage is TRBJ1-2; the table names TRBD1, a call not compared with the DNA. TRBV1 is listed as a pseudogene. This CDR3 contains 14 residues. As DNA, the CDR3 is TGCACCTTACGGACGACAGGGGAGGGGTATGGCTACACCTTC. It translates to CTLRTTGEGYGYTF.

Only a few counts were recorded for this clonotype. The V call is TRBV12-3 or TRBV12-4, the J call TRBJ2-2; D might be TRBD1 (6 bases). The CDR3 has 13 residues. The V gene lost 5 bases and the J gene lost 7 bases, with 11 bases spanning the gap. The CDR3 region has the DNA TGTGCCAGCAGTCGGAACAGGGACGGGGAGCTGTTTTTT. This codes for CASSRNRDGELFF.

This clonotype was detected only a few times. The chain links TRBV4-3 to TRBJ2-2, with TRBD2 identical over 7 bases. The CDR3 is made up of 17 amino acids. The germline gives CDR1 LGHNA, CDR2 YSLEER. J was trimmed by 2 bases and V by 0 bases; bases with no gene match: 6. CDR3 protein: CASSQDPAGQNTGELFF. The CDR3 region has the DNA TGCGCCAGCAGCCAAGATCCAGCGGGGCAAAACACCGGGGAGCTGTTTTTT.

V is TRBV12-3 or TRBV12-4 and J is TRBJ2-7; D perhaps matches TRBD2 (7 bases). V lost 5 bases and J lost 7, with 12 bases in between. The CDR3 runs to 12 residues. CDR3 protein: CASSGGGAEQYF. Here the CDR3 DNA reads TGTGCCAGCAGTGGGGGGGGGGCGGAGCAGTACTTC.

This clonotype was seen ten or more times. The chain combines TRBV5-1 with TRBJ2-1, with D perhaps assigned TRBD1 or TRBD2 (5 bases each). V lost 3 bases, J lost 5 bases, and 15 bases lay in between. From germline, CDR1 is SGHRS and CDR2 YFSETQ. This CDR3 is 15 amino acids long. CDR3 nucleotide sequence: TGCGCCAGCAGCTGGGGGTTTGGGGTGAACAATGAGCAGTTCTTC. It codes for CASSWGFGVNNEQFF. The entire variable domain, with the rest obtained from reference TRBV5-1 and TRBJ2-1, is as follows: KAGVTQTPRYLIKTRGQQVTLSCSPISGHRSVSWYQQTPGQGLQFLFEYFSETQRNKGNFPGRFSGRQFSNSRSEMNVSTLELGDSALYLCASSWGFGVNNEQFFGPGTRLTVL.

The table lists this clonotype with a few counts. The chain employs TRBV20-1 and TRBJ2-7; 8 positions match TRBD2. Losses at the gene ends were 2 bases for V and 3 bases for J; bases not matched to a gene: 6. Germline lookup yields CDR1 DFQATT and CDR2 SNEGSKA (reference sequence). The CDR3 loop spans 14 amino acids. The CDR3 region is CSARSREAIYEQYF. The DNA of the CDR3 is TGCAGTGCTAGATCGCGGGAGGCCATCTACGAGCAGTACTTC.

The chain employs TRBV6-5 and TRBJ1-2; D is ambiguous. The CDR3 totals 11 residues. V gave up 8 bases and J gave up 5 bases, with 9 bases separating them. Germline values: CDR1 MNHEY, CDR2 SVGAGI. The CDR3 region is CASYSGYGYTF. CDR3 DNA: TGTGCCAGCTATTCGGGGTATGGCTACACCTTC.

The chain recombines TRBV10-3 with TRBJ2-5; TRBD1 might be the D (6 bases). Trimming stripped 10 bases from V and 1 base from J, with 19 bases between. The V gene's germline CDR1 is ENHRY and CDR2 SYGVKD. This CDR3 comprises 15 residues. CDR3 DNA: TGTGCCACCCTCGCTGGGCAGGGGCCCCAAGAGACCCAGTACTTC. Translated: CATLAGQGPQETQYF.

This clonotype was found a few times. V and J are TRBV10-3 and TRBJ2-1; D may be TRBD2 (5 bases). There are 10 residues in the CDR3. The V end lost 11 bases, the J end lost 7 bases, and 9 bases lay between the germline ends. Germline lookup yields CDR1 ENHRY and CDR2 SYGVKD. The CDR3 DNA follows: TGTGCCTCCGGGGAGAATGAGCAGTTCTTC. Translated: CASGENEQFF.